This T cell receptor beta chain was obtained from a study of shared clonotypes between healthy human individuals. Remarks on this clone: Its antigen is undetermined.

The data were produced by immunoSEQ multiplex PCR, yet TCRdb's version contains in-frame clones alone and is incomplete. Of a few million clones detected, 80% to 95% appear once; the ten largest clones hold about 0.37%. Study findings and constraints: Depth of sequencing was expected to influence donor clonotype sharing. Among the subsets, naive ones generally showed larger estimated richness than memory ones. Of the naive CD4 clonotypes, around 5.2% were shared across a few donors.

Every donor, a Caucasian adult, lived in Nashville, Tennessee. V was pared by 7 bases and J by 9 bases, with 10 bases between. CDR1 is DFQATT, CDR2 SNEGSKA, per germline (reference sequence). The CDR3 runs to 10 residues. The sequence came from a man aged 18 to 35 in good health. Some clones in this sample may be carry-over from other donors' samples. J is TRBJ2-1 and V is TRBV20-1; D gene unclear. The sequenced sample was naive CD4+ T cells from PBMCs. Subset specified: CD45RA+ positively selected. The CDR3 DNA is TGCAGTGTAAGCGAGACTGAGCAGTTCTTC. It translates to CSVSETEQFF.